Below, 30 T cell receptor beta chains from the same sample are listed, as sequenced in a study of T cell responses to AZD1222 COVID-19 vaccine. Repertoires were generated with immunoSEQ multiplex PCR, while TCRdb's copy carries only in-frame clones and drops some. The sample contains 150,000 to 200,000 clones, more than 70% of which appear only once. Source: peripheral blood, taken on day 0 of AZD1222 vaccination. These receptors came from an adult in good health.

The chain has TRBV4-2 and TRBJ2-7, with D maybe TRBD2 (6 bases). Trimming removed 0 bases at V and 4 bases at J, with 7 bases between. This CDR3 has 13 residues. The V gene's germline CDR1 is LGHNA and CDR2 YNFKEQ. The CDR3, as DNA: TGTGCCAGCAGCCAAGACCGGGGGTACGAGCAGTACTTC. This sequence encodes CASSQDRGYEQYF.

This sequence joins TRBV28 and TRBJ1-1; D is perhaps TRBD1 (5 bases). The germline gives CDR1 MDHEN, CDR2 SYDVKM. V lost 7 bases and J 2 bases, leaving 11 bases between the germline ends. The CDR3 loop spans 13 amino acids. CDR3 sequence: CASKAGSNTEAFF. The CDR3 DNA reads TGTGCCAGCAAGGCAGGGAGCAACACTGAAGCTTTCTTT. Filled out from reference TRBV28 and TRBJ1-1, the complete variable domain reads DVKVTQSSRYLVKRTGEKVFLECVQDMDHENMFWYRQDPGLGLRLIYFSYDVKMKEKGDIPEGYSVSREKKERFSLILESASTNQTSMYLCASKAGSNTEAFFGQGTRLTVV.

V usage is TRBV9 and J usage is TRBJ2-1; D possibly corresponds to TRBD1 (6 bases). Trimming took 3 bases from V and 4 from J, leaving 11 bases between them. The CDR3 consists of 14 residues. In germline, CDR1 is SGDLS, CDR2 YYNGEE. Here the CDR3 reads CASSGGPGYNEQFF. The CDR3 nucleotides are TGTGCCAGCAGCGGGGGGCCAGGTTACAATGAGCAGTTCTTC.

V usage is TRBV6-2 or TRBV6-3 and J usage is TRBJ2-5; D is perhaps TRBD1 (6 bases). This CDR3 has 16 amino acids. From germline, CDR1 is MNHEY and CDR2 SVGEGT. Trimming pared 4 bases from V and 7 bases from J, leaving 22 bases between. CDR3 DNA: TGTGCCAGCAGTTCCCCGATGGGGGCTACCAGAAGGACCCAGTACTTC. Its protein product is CASSSPMGATRRTQYF.

This chain links TRBV6-1 with TRBJ2-1; D ambiguous. The germline gives CDR1 MNHNS, CDR2 SASEGT. This CDR3 region has 12 residues. Trimming stripped 3 bases from V and 11 bases from J, with 11 bases between. The CDR3 is CASSESGYQQFF. The CDR3 DNA reads as TGTGCCAGCAGTGAGTCTGGGTACCAGCAGTTCTTC.

The chain combines TRBV27 with TRBJ1-6; D may be TRBD1 (5 bases). V lost 5 bases to trimming and J lost 3 bases, with 8 bases between them. The V gene's germline CDR1 is MNHEY and CDR2 SMNVEV (reference sequence). This CDR3 contains 14 residues. The CDR3 region is CASSEGYYNSPLHF. CDR3 nucleotide sequence: TGTGCCAGCAGTGAGGGGTACTATAATTCACCCCTCCACTTT.

The V and J genes are TRBV10-3 and TRBJ1-1; D possibly corresponds to TRBD1 (6 bases). The CDR3 extends over 13 amino acids. Germline CDR1 ENHRY, CDR2 SYGVKD. V lost 5 bases and J 1 base, leaving 8 bases between the germline ends. Here the CDR3 reads CAISKDRNTEAFF. CDR3 nucleotide sequence: TGTGCCATCAGTAAGGACAGGAACACTGAAGCTTTCTTT.

The J gene is TRBJ1-1, the V gene TRBV18; D is possibly TRBD1 (5 bases). This CDR3 is 15 amino acids long. From germline, CDR1 is KGHSH and CDR2 LQKENI. V gave up 0 bases and J gave up 1 base, with 9 bases separating them. CDR3 coding DNA: TGTGCCAGCTCACCACCGGGACGTCCGAACACTGAAGCTTTCTTT. Protein sequence: CASSPPGRPNTEAFF.

This chain connects TRBV5-1 to TRBJ2-2, with TRBD1 matching 9 bases. This CDR3 is 15 amino acids long. J lost 2 bases, V lost 3 bases, and 2 bases had no gene match. Germline CDR1 is SGHRS and CDR2 is YFSETQ. CDR3 DNA sequence: TGCGCCAGCAGCTGGGACAGGGTAAACACCGGGGAGCTGTTTTTT. Protein product: CASSWDRVNTGELFF. Combining the CDR3 with reference TRBV5-1 and TRBJ2-2 gives the whole variable domain KAGVTQTPRYLIKTRGQQVTLSCSPISGHRSVSWYQQTPGQGLQFLFEYFSETQRNKGNFPGRFSGRQFSNSRSEMNVSTLELGDSALYLCASSWDRVNTGELFFGEGSRLTVL.

This clone occurred a few times. This chain links TRBV27 with TRBJ1-3; D unresolved. This CDR3 is built from 12 residues. The germline V gene encodes CDR1 MNHEY and CDR2 SMNVEV (reference sequence). The V gene lost 8 bases and the J gene lost 7 bases, with 12 bases spanning the gap. This CDR3 reads CASGVPGNTIYF. In nucleotides, the CDR3 is TGTGCCAGCGGGGTCCCAGGCAACACCATATATTTT.

This sequence joins TRBV30 and TRBJ1-1; 12 bases fit TRBD1. The V and J ends lost 8 bases and 3 bases, in that order; junction bases with no gene match: 4. Germline values: CDR1 GTSNPN, CDR2 SVGIG (reference sequence). CDR3 length equals 13 residues. DNA for the CDR3: TGTGCCGGGACAGGGGGCCGGGACACTGAAGCTTTCTTT. Its protein is CAGTGGRDTEAFF.

In this sample, this clone turned up once. The V call is TRBV10-3, the J call TRBJ1-5; no definite D call. Germline V CDR1 and CDR2: ENHRY, SYGVKD. The CDR3 totals 13 residues. V was clipped by 0 bases and J by 5 bases, with 5 bases between them. The CDR3 DNA follows: TGTGCCATCAGTGAGTCCTGGGATCAGCCCCAGCATTTT. This encodes CAISESWDQPQHF.

This sequence joins TRBV2 and TRBJ2-5; possibly TRBD1 for D (5 bases). CDR1 and CDR2 from the germline V gene are SNHLY and FYNNEI. CDR3 length: 13 residues. V lost 3 bases and J lost 4, with 9 bases in between. Written as DNA, the CDR3 is TGTGCCAGCAGTGACAGGGTGGGAGAGACCCAGTACTTC. As protein: CASSDRVGETQYF.

V gene TRBV5-1 combines with J gene TRBJ2-1; D perhaps matches TRBD2 (6 bases). The CDR3 runs 14 residues. From germline, CDR1 is SGHRS and CDR2 YFSETQ. Trimming shortened V by 5 bases and J by 9 bases, and 18 bases separated the two germline ends. The CDR3 loop is CASSPDALAVEQFF. In DNA form, the CDR3 reads TGCGCCAGCAGTCCCGACGCCTTAGCGGTTGAGCAGTTCTTC.

The chain combines TRBV5-1 with TRBJ2-1; 11 bases agree with TRBD2. Germline V gene data show CDR1 as SGHRS and CDR2 as YFSETQ. V lost 3 bases, J lost 9 bases, and 8 bases stayed unmatched. The CDR3 spans 15 residues. The CDR3 loop is CASSSVAGGATEQFF. CDR3 coding DNA: TGCGCCAGCAGCTCGGTAGCGGGGGGGGCTACTGAGCAGTTCTTC.

This clone appeared once. The rearrangement links TRBV9 to TRBJ1-2; a possible D gene is TRBD1 (5 bases). Per the germline V gene, CDR1 is SGDLS and CDR2 is YYNGEE. This CDR3 region has 15 residues. Trimming cost V 5 bases and J 4 bases, with 18 bases left between them. Here the CDR3 reads CASSDGAEESYGYTF. Written as DNA, the CDR3 is TGTGCCAGCAGTGACGGGGCCGAGGAGAGCTATGGCTACACCTTC.

This clone has a handful of counts. The V call is TRBV6-6, the J call TRBJ1-5; D is perhaps TRBD1 (5 bases). Germline V gene lookup returns CDR1 MNHNY and CDR2 SVGAGI (reference sequence). V lost 2 bases and J 6 bases, leaving 11 bases between the germline ends. The CDR3 length is 14 residues. CDR3 region: CASSYGQGSQPQHF. In nucleotides, the CDR3 is TGTGCCAGCAGTTACGGGCAGGGCTCTCAGCCCCAGCATTTT.

V and J are TRBV7-3 and TRBJ2-1; 10 positions agree with TRBD2. V gave up 6 bases and J gave up 5 bases; unmatched junction bases: 7. The germline V gene has CDR1 SGHTA and CDR2 FQGTGA. CDR3 length: 15 residues. CDR3 residues: CASSLAGGLDNEQFF. DNA of the CDR3: TGTGCCAGCAGTTTAGCGGGGGGATTGGACAATGAGCAGTTCTTC.

This sequence joins TRBV4-2 and TRBJ1-1, with 12 bases fitting TRBD1. The CDR3 spans 14 residues. Per germline, CDR1 LGHNA and CDR2 YNFKEQ. V was clipped by 3 bases and J by 7 bases; unmatched bases: 3. Here the CDR3 reads CASSQGQGAYEAFF. The CDR3 nucleotides read TGTGCCAGCAGCCAGGGACAGGGGGCTTATGAAGCTTTCTTT.

The chain carries TRBV7-2 and TRBJ2-3; D not certain. The CDR3 covers 11 residues. Germline lookup yields CDR1 SGHTA and CDR2 FQGNSA. V shed 6 bases and J shed 3 bases, with 4 bases lying between them. The CDR3 DNA is TGTGCCAGCAGTTATACAGATACGCAGTATTTT. Protein sequence: CASSYTDTQYF.

The chain uses TRBV7-2 and TRBJ1-5; perhaps TRBD1 as D (5 bases). The CDR3 runs 16 residues. The ends were cut back, 1 base at V and 2 bases at J, with 12 bases in the middle. In germline, CDR1 is SGHTA, CDR2 FQGNSA. In nucleotides, the CDR3 is TGTGCCAGCAGCTTAGAATCCGGGACGGGCAATCAGCCCCAGCATTTT. This encodes CASSLESGTGNQPQHF. The full variable domain, with the rest looked up from reference TRBV7-2 and TRBJ1-5, is GAGVSQSPSNKVTEKGKDVELRCDPISGHTALYWYRQSLGQGLEFLIYFQGNSAPDKSGLPSDRFSAERTGGSVSTLTIQRTQQEDSAVYLCASSLESGTGNQPQHFGDGTRLSIL.

The J gene is TRBJ2-7, the V gene TRBV24-1; the match to TRBD1 covers 10 bases. Germline assignment: CDR1 KGHDR and CDR2 SFDVKD. Trimming cost V 2 bases and J 2 bases; bases outside gene matches: 11. The CDR3 length is 18 residues. This CDR3 reads CATSDSPSRTGGAYEQYF. DNA of the CDR3: TGTGCCACCAGTGATTCGCCCTCCCGGACAGGGGGTGCCTACGAGCAGTACTTC.

The chain carries TRBV6-2 or TRBV6-3 and TRBJ1-1, with D uncertain. Deletions cut 6 bases from V and 7 bases from J, with 18 bases between. Germline V gene lookup returns CDR1 MNHEY and CDR2 SVGEGT. The CDR3 totals 14 residues. As DNA, the CDR3 is TGTGCCAGCAGCTTTCTAAATCCTACTATTGAAGCTTTCTTT. It encodes CASSFLNPTIEAFF.

The chain carries TRBV19 and TRBJ2-7; 13 nucleotides agree with TRBD2. This CDR3 is built from 15 residues. V was pared by 4 bases and J by 6 bases, with 6 bases of the junction left unmatched. Germline V gene sequence: CDR1 LNHDA, CDR2 SQIVND (reference sequence). CDR3 nucleotides: TGTGCCAGTAGTACACCGACTAGCGGGAGGTTCGAGCAGTACTTC. As protein: CASSTPTSGRFEQYF.

The chain couples TRBV18 to TRBJ1-1; unclear D gene. V lost 3 bases, J lost 3 bases, and 11 bases lay in between. The CDR3 runs to 14 residues. Germline V CDR1 and CDR2: KGHSH, LQKENI. CDR3 nucleotides: TGTGCCAGCTCACCGCGAGGTCGGGACACTGAAGCTTTCTTT. Protein sequence: CASSPRGRDTEAFF.

On this clone itself: Within the sample, other DNA sequences also encode this same CDR3. The chain recombines TRBV5-1 with TRBJ2-7, with D perhaps TRBD2 (6 bases). Germline V lookup: CDR1 SGHRS, CDR2 YFSETQ. With 0 bases removed from V and 7 bases from J, the gap between germline ends came to 11 bases. This CDR3 is 13 amino acids long. CDR3 nucleotide sequence: TGCGCCAGCAGCTTGGTGGGTAGCGGTGAGCAGTACTTC. Its protein product is CASSLVGSGEQYF.

This clone has only one observation. The rearrangement uses TRBV9 and TRBJ2-2, with 8 bases aligning to TRBD2. V trimming: 4 bases; J trimming: 2 bases; junction bases outside the gene matches: 4. Germline V gene sequence: CDR1 SGDLS, CDR2 YYNGEE. This CDR3 region has 15 residues. The CDR3 is CASSYSGTNTGELFF. The CDR3 DNA reads as TGTGCCAGCAGCTATAGCGGGACTAACACCGGGGAGCTGTTTTTT.

The V gene is TRBV7-9, the J gene TRBJ1-4; 7 bases match TRBD1. The junction had 4 bases not matched to a gene; V was cut back by 6 bases and J by 3 bases. The CDR3 has 14 amino acids. Germline CDR1 SEHNR, CDR2 FQNEAQ (reference sequence). The CDR3 is CASRPGTANEKLFF. The CDR3 DNA is TGTGCCAGCAGGCCCGGGACAGCTAATGAAAAACTGTTTTTT.

This clone was seen a single time. The chain combines TRBV2 with TRBJ1-6; D is ambiguous. V was cut by 8 bases and J by 0 bases, with 5 bases left in between. This CDR3 is built from 13 residues. Germline V CDR1 and CDR2: SNHLY, FYNNEI. The CDR3: CASLLSYNSPLHF. In DNA form, the CDR3 reads TGTGCCAGCCTGCTCTCCTATAATTCACCCCTCCACTTT.

The chain uses TRBV4-3 and TRBJ2-3, with 11 bases identical to TRBD1. With V trimmed by 5 bases and J by 9 bases, 7 bases remained unmatched. The CDR3 is 14 amino acids. Germline-derived CDR1 and CDR2 are LGHNA and YSLEER. CDR3 sequence: CASSTGQGVETQYF. CDR3 coding DNA: TGCGCCAGCAGCACGGGACAGGGGGTAGAAACGCAGTATTTT.